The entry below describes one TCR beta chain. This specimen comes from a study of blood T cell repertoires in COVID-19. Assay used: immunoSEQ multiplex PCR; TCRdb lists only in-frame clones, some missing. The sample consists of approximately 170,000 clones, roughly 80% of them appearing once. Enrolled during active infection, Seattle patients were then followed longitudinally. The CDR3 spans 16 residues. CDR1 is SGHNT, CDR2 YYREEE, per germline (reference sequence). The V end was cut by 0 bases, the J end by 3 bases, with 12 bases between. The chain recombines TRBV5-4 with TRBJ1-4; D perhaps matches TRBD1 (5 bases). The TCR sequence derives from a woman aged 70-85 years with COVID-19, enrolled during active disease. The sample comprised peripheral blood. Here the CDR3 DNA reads TGTGCCAGCAGCTTGGAGCAGGGTTCGGCTAATGAAAAACTGTTTTTT. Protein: CASSLEQGSANEKLFF.